Below, 11 T cell receptor beta chains from the same sample are listed, as sequenced in a study of beta chain features in type 1 diabetes. As every portion of the isolated RNA was reverse transcribed, the sequencing read expressed TCRB transcripts. Profiled with immunoSEQ multiplex PCR; TCRdb holds only in-frame clones, not every one. The sample lists under 550,000 clones; over 9.5% were seen once. Sequencing input: naive CD4+ T cells from blood. These receptors came from a woman aged 18-29 years in good health.

This clone has just a few counts. Distinct nucleotide sequences in the sample also encode this CDR3. The chain couples TRBV9 to TRBJ2-5; TRBD1 agrees at 7 bases. After removal of 2 bases from V and 2 bases from J, the junction contained 0 bases not matched to a gene. The germline V gene encodes CDR1 SGDLS and CDR2 YYNGEE. The CDR3 covers 13 residues. Here the CDR3 DNA reads TGTGCCAGCAGCGTGACAGGGCAAGAGACCCAGTACTTC. Translated, it gives CASSVTGQETQYF.

The chain has TRBV7-9 and TRBJ2-3; 14 nucleotides line up with TRBD2. The CDR3 is 14 amino acids. Germline assignment: CDR1 SEHNR and CDR2 FQNEAQ (reference sequence). V shed 6 bases and J 7 bases; nucleotides not matched to a gene: 3. CDR3 amino acids: CASRTSGGANTQYF. CDR3 sequence (DNA): TGTGCCAGCAGGACTAGCGGGGGGGCCAATACGCAGTATTTT.

V is TRBV30 and J is TRBJ2-2; TRBD1 aligns across 9 bases. The CDR3 totals 15 residues. The trim removed 2 bases at V and 5 bases at J, leaving 6 bases unmatched. Germline V lookup: CDR1 GTSNPN, CDR2 SVGIG (reference sequence). This chain's CDR3 is CAWSNPGQGTGELFF. The CDR3 DNA is TGTGCCTGGAGTAATCCGGGACAGGGTACCGGGGAGCTGTTTTTT.

Comments on this clone: The junction departs from germline at one end; a sequencing error may be responsible. The rearrangement uses TRBV7-9 and TRBJ2-1; D gene uncertain. The CDR3 runs 14 residues. Germline assignment: CDR1 SEHNR and CDR2 FQNEAQ (reference sequence). The DNA of the CDR3 is TGCGCCAGCAGCCAAGAATTTGCCGCGAATGAGCAGTTCTTC. It yields the protein CASSQEFAANEQFF. Variable domain in full (rest from reference TRBV7-9 and TRBJ2-1): DTGVSQNPRHKITKRGQNVTFRCDPISEHNRLYWYRQTLGQGPEFLTYFQNEAQLEKSRLLSDRFSAERPKGSFSTLEIQRTEQGDSAMYLCASSQEFAANEQFFGPGTRLTVL.

CDR3 bases: TGTGCCAGCTATGGACAGAACTCCTACAATGAGCAGTTCTTC. Protein product: CASYGQNSYNEQFF. The chain employs TRBV28 and TRBJ2-1; tentatively, D is TRBD1 (6 bases). The V gene's germline CDR1 is MDHEN and CDR2 SYDVKM. Trimming took 8 bases from V and 0 from J, leaving 11 bases between them. There are 14 residues in the CDR3.

This clone turned up a few times. The chain employs TRBV9 and TRBJ2-1, with D uncertain. CDR3 length equals 12 residues. In germline, CDR1 is SGDLS, CDR2 YYNGEE. V shed 4 bases and J shed 7 bases, with 9 bases lying between them. CDR3 loop: CASSKPVNEQFF. The CDR3 DNA reads as TGTGCCAGCAGCAAACCCGTGAATGAGCAGTTCTTC.

In DNA form, the CDR3 reads TGTGCCAGCAGCCCCCTCCGGAACGAGCAGTACTTC. Translation gives CASSPLRNEQYF. V and J are TRBV7-8 and TRBJ2-7; D remains unclear. With 5 bases removed from V and 5 bases from J, the gap between germline ends came to 10 bases. The CDR3 is made up of 12 amino acids. CDR1 is SGHVS and CDR2 is FQNEAQ in the germline V gene.

This clone came up a few times. This chain joins TRBV19 and TRBJ1-1; D remains unclear. Trimming took off 4 bases at V and 4 bases at J, with 10 bases between the two ends. Germline V gives CDR1 LNHDA, CDR2 SQIVND (reference sequence). The CDR3 covers 13 residues. The chain's CDR3 is CASSTRKTTEAFF. The DNA of the CDR3 is TGTGCCAGTAGTACCCGGAAGACCACTGAAGCTTTCTTT.

The rearrangement uses TRBV7-3 and TRBJ2-2, with D possibly matching TRBD2 (6 bases). V lost 2 bases to trimming and J lost 6 bases, with 13 bases between them. Germline CDR1 and CDR2: SGHTA and FQGTGA. CDR3 length: 15 residues. CDR3 coding DNA: TGTGCCAGCAGCTTATCCCCAACTAGCTCCGGGGAGCTGTTTTTT. As protein: CASSLSPTSSGELFF.

This clone has a handful of counts. V gene TRBV6-5 combines with J gene TRBJ2-3; D remains unclear. V dropped 6 bases and J dropped 6 bases, with 10 bases sitting between them. Germline CDR1 reads MNHEY; CDR2 reads SVGAGI. This CDR3 is built from 12 residues. CDR3 coding DNA: TGTGCCAGCAGCCCGGGCAGGGATACGCAGTATTTT. It encodes CASSPGRDTQYF.

Concerning this clone: This specimen includes other DNA sequences encoding the same CDR3. The genes are TRBV28 and TRBJ2-7, with D unresolved. The CDR3 length is 11 residues. V dropped 4 bases and J dropped 6 bases, with 7 bases sitting between them. Germline assignment: CDR1 MDHEN and CDR2 SYDVKM. CDR3 amino acids: CASSSRSEQYV. The CDR3 DNA follows: TGTGCCAGCAGTTCCAGGTCCGAGCAGTACGTC.